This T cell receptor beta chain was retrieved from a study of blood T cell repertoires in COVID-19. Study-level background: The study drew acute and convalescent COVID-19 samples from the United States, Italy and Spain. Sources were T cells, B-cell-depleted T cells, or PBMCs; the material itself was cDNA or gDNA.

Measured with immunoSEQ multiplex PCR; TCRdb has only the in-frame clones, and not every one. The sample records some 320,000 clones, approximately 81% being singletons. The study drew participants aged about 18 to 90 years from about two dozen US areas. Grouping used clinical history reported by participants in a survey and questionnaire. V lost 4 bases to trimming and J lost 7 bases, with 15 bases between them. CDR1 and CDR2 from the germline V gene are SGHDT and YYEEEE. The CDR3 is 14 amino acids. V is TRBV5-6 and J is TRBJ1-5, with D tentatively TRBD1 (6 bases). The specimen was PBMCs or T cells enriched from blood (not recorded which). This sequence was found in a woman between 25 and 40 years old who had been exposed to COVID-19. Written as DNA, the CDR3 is TGTGCCAGCAGCAAGACAGGTCTGGGGCAGCCCCAGCATTTT. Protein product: CASSKTGLGQPQHF.